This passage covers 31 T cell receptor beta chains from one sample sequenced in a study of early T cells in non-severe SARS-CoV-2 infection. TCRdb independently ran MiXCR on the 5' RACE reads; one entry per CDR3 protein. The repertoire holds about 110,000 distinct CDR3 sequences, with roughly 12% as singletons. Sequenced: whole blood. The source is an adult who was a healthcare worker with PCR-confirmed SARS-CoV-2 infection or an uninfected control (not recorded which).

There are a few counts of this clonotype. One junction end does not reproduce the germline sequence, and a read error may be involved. The CDR3 nucleotides are TGCAGCGCTGAAGGGGACCCTTACACCGGGGAGCTGTTTTTT. This encodes CSAEGDPYTGELFF. The chain employs TRBV29-1 and TRBJ2-2; tentatively, D is TRBD1 or TRBD2 (5 bases each). Germline CDR1 and CDR2: SQVTM and ANQGSEA. The CDR3 consists of 14 residues.

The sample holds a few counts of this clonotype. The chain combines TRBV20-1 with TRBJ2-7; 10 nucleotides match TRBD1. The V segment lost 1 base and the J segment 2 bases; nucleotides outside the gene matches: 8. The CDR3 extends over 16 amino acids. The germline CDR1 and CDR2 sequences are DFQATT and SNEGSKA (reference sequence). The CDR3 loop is CSARGDRGTGAYEQYF. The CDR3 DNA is TGCAGTGCTAGAGGGGATCGGGGGACAGGGGCCTACGAGCAGTACTTC.

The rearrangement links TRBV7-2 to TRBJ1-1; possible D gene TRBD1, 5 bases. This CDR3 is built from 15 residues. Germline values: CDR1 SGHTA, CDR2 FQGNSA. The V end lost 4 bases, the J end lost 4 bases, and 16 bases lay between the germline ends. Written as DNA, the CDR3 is TGTGCCAGCAGCTCAGACGTGGGGCGCCGCACTGAAGCTTTCTTT. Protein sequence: CASSSDVGRRTEAFF.

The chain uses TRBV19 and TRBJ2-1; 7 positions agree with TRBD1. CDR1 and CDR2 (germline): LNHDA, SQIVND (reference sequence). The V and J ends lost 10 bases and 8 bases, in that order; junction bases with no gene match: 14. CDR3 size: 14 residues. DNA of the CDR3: TGTGCCACCCTGAATCGACAGGGTAGGGATGAGCAGTTCTTC. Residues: CATLNRQGRDEQFF.

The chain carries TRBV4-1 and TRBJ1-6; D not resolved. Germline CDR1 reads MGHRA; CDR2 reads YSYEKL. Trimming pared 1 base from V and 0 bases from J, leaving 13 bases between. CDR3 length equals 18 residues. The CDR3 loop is CASSQALLGSSYNSPLHF. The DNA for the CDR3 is TGCGCCAGCAGCCAAGCGCTTCTTGGGAGCTCCTATAATTCACCCCTCCACTTT.

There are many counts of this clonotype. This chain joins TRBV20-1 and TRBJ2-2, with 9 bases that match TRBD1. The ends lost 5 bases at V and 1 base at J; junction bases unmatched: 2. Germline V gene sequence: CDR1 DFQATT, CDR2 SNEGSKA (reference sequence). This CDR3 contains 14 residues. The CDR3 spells CSAQTGGNTGELFF. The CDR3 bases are TGCAGTGCTCAGACAGGGGGGAACACCGGGGAGCTGTTTTTT.

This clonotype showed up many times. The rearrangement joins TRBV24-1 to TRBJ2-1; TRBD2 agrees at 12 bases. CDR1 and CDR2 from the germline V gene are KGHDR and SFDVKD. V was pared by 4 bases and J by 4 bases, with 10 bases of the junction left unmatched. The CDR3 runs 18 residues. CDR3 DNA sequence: TGTGCCACCAGTGACCCAGGACTAGCGGGGAGGGGATACAATGAGCAGTTCTTC. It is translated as CATSDPGLAGRGYNEQFF.

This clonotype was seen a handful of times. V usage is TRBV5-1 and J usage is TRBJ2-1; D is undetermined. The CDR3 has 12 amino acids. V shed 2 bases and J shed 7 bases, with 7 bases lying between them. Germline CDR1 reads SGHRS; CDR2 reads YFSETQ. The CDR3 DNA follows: TGCGCCAGCAGCTTTGGGGTGAATGAGCAGTTCTTC. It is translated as CASSFGVNEQFF.

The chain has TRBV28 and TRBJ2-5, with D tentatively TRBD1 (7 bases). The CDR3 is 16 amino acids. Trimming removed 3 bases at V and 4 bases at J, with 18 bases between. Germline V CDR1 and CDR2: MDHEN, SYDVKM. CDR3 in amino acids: CASSFPTLQGGETQYF. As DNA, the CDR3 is TGTGCCAGCAGTTTCCCAACCCTTCAGGGGGGAGAGACCCAGTACTTC.

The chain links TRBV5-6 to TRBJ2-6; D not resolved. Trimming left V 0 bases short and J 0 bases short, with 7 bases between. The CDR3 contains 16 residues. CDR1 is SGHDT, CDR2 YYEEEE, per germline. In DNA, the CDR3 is TGTGCCAGCAGCTTGGTGGACCTCTCTGGGGCCAACGTCCTGACTTTC. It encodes CASSLVDLSGANVLTF.

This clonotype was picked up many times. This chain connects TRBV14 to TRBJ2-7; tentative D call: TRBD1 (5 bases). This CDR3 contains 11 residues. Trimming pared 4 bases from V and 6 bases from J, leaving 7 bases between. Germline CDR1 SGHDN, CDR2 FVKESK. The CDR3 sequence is CASSRGLEQYF. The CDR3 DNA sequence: TGTGCCAGCAGCCGGGGCCTCGAGCAGTACTTC.

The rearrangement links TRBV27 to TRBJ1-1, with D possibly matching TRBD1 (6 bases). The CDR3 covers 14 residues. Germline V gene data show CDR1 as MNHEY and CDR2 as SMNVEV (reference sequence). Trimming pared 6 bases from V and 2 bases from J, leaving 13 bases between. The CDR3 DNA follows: TGTGCCAGCAGCCCCGTGGGGGGCAACACTGAAGCTTTCTTT. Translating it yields CASSPVGGNTEAFF.

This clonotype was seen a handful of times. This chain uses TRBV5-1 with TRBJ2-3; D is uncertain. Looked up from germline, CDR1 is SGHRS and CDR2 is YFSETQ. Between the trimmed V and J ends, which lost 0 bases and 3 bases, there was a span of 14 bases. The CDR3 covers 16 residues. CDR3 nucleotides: TGCGCCAGCAGCTTGGAGCCGCCCTCCGGGACAGATACGCAGTATTTT. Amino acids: CASSLEPPSGTDTQYF.

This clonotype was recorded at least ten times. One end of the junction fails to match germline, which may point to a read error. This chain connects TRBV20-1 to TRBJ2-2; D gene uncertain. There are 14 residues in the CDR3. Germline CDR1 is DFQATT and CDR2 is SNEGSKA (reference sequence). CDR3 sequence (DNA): TGCAGTCCTAGGGCGTTACGATGGACCGGGGAGCTGTTTTTT. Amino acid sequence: CSPRALRWTGELFF.

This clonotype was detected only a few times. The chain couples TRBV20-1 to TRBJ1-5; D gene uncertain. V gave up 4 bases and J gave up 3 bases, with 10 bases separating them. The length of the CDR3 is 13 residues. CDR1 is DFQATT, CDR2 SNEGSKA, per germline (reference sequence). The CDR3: CSANPSNNQPQHF. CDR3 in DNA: TGCAGTGCTAACCCCAGCAACAATCAGCCCCAGCATTTT.

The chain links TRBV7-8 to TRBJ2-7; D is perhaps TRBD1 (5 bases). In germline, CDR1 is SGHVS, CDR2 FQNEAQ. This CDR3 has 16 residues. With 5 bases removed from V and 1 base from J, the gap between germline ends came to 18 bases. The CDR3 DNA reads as TGTGCCAGCAGCCCCCAGAGACAGACGGATTCCTACGAGCAGTACTTC. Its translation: CASSPQRQTDSYEQYF.

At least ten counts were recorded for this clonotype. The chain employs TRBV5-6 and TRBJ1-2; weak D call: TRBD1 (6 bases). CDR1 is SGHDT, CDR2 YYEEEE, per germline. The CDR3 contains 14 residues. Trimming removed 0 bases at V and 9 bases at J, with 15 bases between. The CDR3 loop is CASSLVRGQWSYTF. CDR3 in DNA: TGTGCCAGCAGCTTGGTACGAGGACAGTGGAGCTACACCTTC.

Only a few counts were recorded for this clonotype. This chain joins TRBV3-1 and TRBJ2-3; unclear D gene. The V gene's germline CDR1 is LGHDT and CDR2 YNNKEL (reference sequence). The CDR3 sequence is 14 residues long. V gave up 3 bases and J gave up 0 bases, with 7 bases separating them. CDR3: CASSHSISTDTQYF. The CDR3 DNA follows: TGTGCCAGCAGCCATTCCATTAGCACAGATACGCAGTATTTT.

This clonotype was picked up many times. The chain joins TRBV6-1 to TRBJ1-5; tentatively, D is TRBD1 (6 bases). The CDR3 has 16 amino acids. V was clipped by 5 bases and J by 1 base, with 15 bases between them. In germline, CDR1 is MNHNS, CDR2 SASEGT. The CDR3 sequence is CASSRHRVKSNQPQHF. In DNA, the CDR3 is TGTGCCAGCAGTCGACACAGGGTAAAAAGCAATCAGCCCCAGCATTTT.

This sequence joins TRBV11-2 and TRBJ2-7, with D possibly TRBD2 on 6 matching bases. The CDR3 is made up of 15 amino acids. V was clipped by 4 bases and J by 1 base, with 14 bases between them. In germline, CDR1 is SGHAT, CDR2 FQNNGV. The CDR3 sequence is CASSSAGLGSYEQYF. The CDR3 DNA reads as TGTGCCAGCAGCTCCGCGGGGTTAGGGTCCTACGAGCAGTACTTC.

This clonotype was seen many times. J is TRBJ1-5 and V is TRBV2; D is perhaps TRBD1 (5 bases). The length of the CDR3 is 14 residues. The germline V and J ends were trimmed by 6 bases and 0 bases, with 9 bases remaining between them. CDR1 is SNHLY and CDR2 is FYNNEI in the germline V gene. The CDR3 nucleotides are TGTGCCAGCAGCCCCGACAGTAGCAATCAGCCCCAGCATTTT. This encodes CASSPDSSNQPQHF.

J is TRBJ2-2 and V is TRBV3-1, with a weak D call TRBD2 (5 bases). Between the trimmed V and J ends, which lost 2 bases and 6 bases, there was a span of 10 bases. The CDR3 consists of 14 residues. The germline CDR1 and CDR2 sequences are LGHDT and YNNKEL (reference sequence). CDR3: CASSQWGSAGELFF. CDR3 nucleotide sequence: TGTGCCAGCAGCCAATGGGGTAGCGCCGGGGAGCTGTTTTTT. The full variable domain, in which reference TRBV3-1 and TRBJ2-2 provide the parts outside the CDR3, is DTAVSQTPKYLVTQMGNDKSIKCEQNLGHDTMYWYKQDSKKFLKIMFSYNNKELIINETVPNRFSPKSPDKAHLNLHINSLELGDSAVYFCASSQWGSAGELFFGEGSRLTVL.

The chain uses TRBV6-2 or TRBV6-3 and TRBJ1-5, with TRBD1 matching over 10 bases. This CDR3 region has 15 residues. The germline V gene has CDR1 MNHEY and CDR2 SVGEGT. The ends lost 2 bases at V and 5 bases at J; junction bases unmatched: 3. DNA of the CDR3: TGTGCCAGCAGTTACCAGACAGGGGGCTATCAGCCCCAGCATTTT. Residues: CASSYQTGGYQPQHF.

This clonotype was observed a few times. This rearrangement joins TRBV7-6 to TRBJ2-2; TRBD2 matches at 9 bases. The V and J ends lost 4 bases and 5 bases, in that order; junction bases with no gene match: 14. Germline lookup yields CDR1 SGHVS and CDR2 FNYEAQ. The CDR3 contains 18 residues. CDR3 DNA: TGTGCCAGCAGCTCCTCCTCCTTTAGCGGGAGAGTTACCGGGGAGCTGTTTTTT. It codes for CASSSSSFSGRVTGELFF. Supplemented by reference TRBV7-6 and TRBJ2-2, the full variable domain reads GAGVSQSPRYKVTKRGQDVALRCDPISGHVSLYWYRQALGQGPEFLTYFNYEAQQDKSGLPNDRFSAERPEGSISTLTIQRTEQRDSAMYRCASSSSSFSGRVTGELFFGEGSRLTVL.

CDR3 sequence (DNA): TGTGCCAGTAGTACCTGGACAGCGGGGGCAGGTCAGCCCCAGCATTTT. It yields the protein CASSTWTAGAGQPQHF. The J gene is TRBJ1-5, the V gene TRBV19; D might be TRBD1 (6 bases). Trimming removed 4 bases from V and 6 bases from J, with 19 bases in between. CDR1 and CDR2 (germline): LNHDA, SQIVND (reference sequence). This CDR3 region has 16 residues.

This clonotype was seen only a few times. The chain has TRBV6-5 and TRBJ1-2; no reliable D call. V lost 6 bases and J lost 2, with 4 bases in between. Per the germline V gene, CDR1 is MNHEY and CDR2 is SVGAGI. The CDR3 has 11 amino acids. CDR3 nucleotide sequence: TGTGCCAGCAGGAAAAACTATGGCTACACCTTC. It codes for CASRKNYGYTF.

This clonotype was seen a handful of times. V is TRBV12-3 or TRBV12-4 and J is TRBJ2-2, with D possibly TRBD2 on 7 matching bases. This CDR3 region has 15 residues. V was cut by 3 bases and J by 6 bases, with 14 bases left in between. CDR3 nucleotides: TGTGCCAGCAGTTTGGGGGGGCACGAGGCCGGGGAGCTGTTTTTT. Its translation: CASSLGGHEAGELFF.

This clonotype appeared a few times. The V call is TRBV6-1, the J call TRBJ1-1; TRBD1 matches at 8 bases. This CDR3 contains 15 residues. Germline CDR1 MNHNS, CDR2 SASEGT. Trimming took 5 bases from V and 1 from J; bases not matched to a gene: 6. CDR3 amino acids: CASSPQGASNTEAFF. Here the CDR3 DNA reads TGTGCCAGCAGTCCCCAGGGGGCATCGAACACTGAAGCTTTCTTT.

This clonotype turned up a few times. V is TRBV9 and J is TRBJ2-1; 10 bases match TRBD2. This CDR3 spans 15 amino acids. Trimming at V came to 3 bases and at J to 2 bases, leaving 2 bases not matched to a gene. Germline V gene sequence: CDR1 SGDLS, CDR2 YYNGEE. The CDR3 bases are TGTGCCAGCAGCGCCGGGACTAGCGCCTACAATGAGCAGTTCTTC. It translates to CASSAGTSAYNEQFF.

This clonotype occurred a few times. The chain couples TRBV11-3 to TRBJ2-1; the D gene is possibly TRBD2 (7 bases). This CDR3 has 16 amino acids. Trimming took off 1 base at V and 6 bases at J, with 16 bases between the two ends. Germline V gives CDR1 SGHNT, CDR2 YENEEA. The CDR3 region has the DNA TGTGCCAGCAGCTTAGTTCGGAAGGGGGGGAGCAATGAGCAGTTCTTC. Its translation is CASSLVRKGGSNEQFF.

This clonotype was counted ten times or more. CDR3 sequence (DNA): TGTGCCAGCAGTCCGGACAGGGGAGAACAGCCCCAGCATTTT. It encodes CASSPDRGEQPQHF. V gene TRBV12-3 or TRBV12-4 combines with J gene TRBJ1-5; 9 nucleotides match TRBD1. V gave up 5 bases and J gave up 7 bases; unmatched junction bases: 6. This CDR3 has 14 residues.